This T cell receptor beta chain originates from a study of breast tumors, draining lymph nodes, adjacent tissues. Axillary draining lymph nodes of breast cancer patients supplied the node samples. In TCRdb, the multiplex PCR reads were re-called with MiXCR into one record per CDR3 protein. The data hold some 85,000 distinct CDR3 sequences, with 25% to 35% observed a single time. V was clipped by 3 bases and J by 8 bases, with 16 bases between them. This CDR3 is 14 amino acids long. Germline values: CDR1 SEHNR, CDR2 FQNEAQ (reference sequence). General study findings and limits: Findings are consistent with lymph node origin and intratumoral expansion of most tumor T cells. Tumor TCR diversity was below lymph nodes but above nontumor tissue.

This clonotype was recorded many times. The antigen remains undetermined. The TCR comes from a female donor with breast cancer. Some clones in this sample may be carry-over from other donors' samples. The chain employs TRBV7-9 and TRBJ1-2; no reliable D call. The specimen sequenced was axillary lymph node tissue. This CDR3 reads CASSLGEGSGGYTF. CDR3 in DNA: TGTGCCAGCAGCTTGGGAGAGGGTTCTGGGGGCTACACCTTC. The variable domain in full, with the rest retrieved from reference TRBV7-9 and TRBJ1-2, is DTGVSQNPRHKITKRGQNVTFRCDPISEHNRLYWYRQTLGQGPEFLTYFQNEAQLEKSRLLSDRFSAERPKGSFSTLEIQRTEQGDSAMYLCASSLGEGSGGYTFGSGTRLTVV.